These 12 T cell receptor beta chains share one sample of origin, sequenced in a study of cytomegalovirus exposure and HLA in healthy donors. The study ran its PCR with 60 Vbeta and 13 Jbeta primers. Only in-frame clones appear in the TCRdb table, and some are missing; sequencing was by immunoSEQ multiplex PCR. Of hundreds of thousands of clones detected, 82% appear once; the ten largest clones hold roughly 6%. The sample comprised PBMCs. The receptors originated from a man aged 35-49 years in good health and CMV-seropositive.

This chain links TRBV6-5 with TRBJ1-5; no reliable D call. Germline CDR1 MNHEY, CDR2 SVGAGI. The V end lost 5 bases, the J end lost 3 bases, and 11 bases lay between the germline ends. The CDR3 runs 14 residues. The CDR3 DNA reads as TGTGCCAGCAGTCTGACTAGGGCCAATCAGCCCCAGCATTTT. Translated: CASSLTRANQPQHF.

The V gene is TRBV19, the J gene TRBJ2-5, with 9 bases that match TRBD1. V gave up 5 bases and J gave up 4 bases; unmatched junction bases: 8. CDR1 and CDR2 (germline): LNHDA, SQIVND (reference sequence). This CDR3 has 15 residues. The CDR3 reads CASSLGTGGLETQYF. The CDR3, as DNA: TGTGCCAGTAGTCTAGGCACAGGGGGCTTAGAGACCCAGTACTTC.

The rearrangement uses TRBV27 and TRBJ2-2; perhaps TRBD1 as D (5 bases). CDR1 is MNHEY, CDR2 SMNVEV, per germline (reference sequence). The V end lost 5 bases, the J end lost 7 bases, and 8 bases lay between the germline ends. CDR3 length: 12 residues. Written as DNA, the CDR3 is TGTGCCAGCAGTCGAAGGGGCGGGGAGCTGTTTTTT. Protein: CASSRRGGELFF.

The genes are TRBV7-3 and TRBJ2-2, with D tentatively TRBD2 (6 bases). The V end lost 3 bases, the J end lost 4 bases, and 12 bases lay between the germline ends. The CDR3 consists of 15 residues. CDR1 is SGHTA and CDR2 is FQGTGA in the germline V gene. DNA of the CDR3: TGTGCCAGCAGCTTCGGCGGAGCGGGCACCGGGGAGCTGTTTTTT. It codes for CASSFGGAGTGELFF.

This rearrangement joins TRBV12-5 to TRBJ2-1; 9 bases line up with TRBD2. V was pared by 2 bases and J by 6 bases, with 5 bases of the junction left unmatched. Germline assignment: CDR1 LGHNT and CDR2 FRNRAP. The CDR3 runs 15 residues. The CDR3 DNA reads TGTGCTAGTGGTTTGCTGGGCGGGAGGGCCAATGAGCAGTTCTTC. Residues: CASGLLGGRANEQFF.

The chain links TRBV19 to TRBJ1-1; 7 bases are shared with TRBD1. The V segment lost 2 bases and the J segment 0 bases; nucleotides outside the gene matches: 12. Germline V gene data show CDR1 as LNHDA and CDR2 as SQIVND (reference sequence). The CDR3 covers 18 residues. The CDR3 region has the DNA TGTGCCAGTAGTATAACTCCAACAGGGGTGCGGGTGAACACTGAAGCTTTCTTT. As protein: CASSITPTGVRVNTEAFF.

This chain connects TRBV4-1 to TRBJ2-5; the D gene is possibly TRBD1 (6 bases). The CDR3 covers 16 residues. V lost 1 base and J 1 base, leaving 13 bases between the germline ends. Germline V gene lookup returns CDR1 MGHRA and CDR2 YSYEKL. The CDR3 spells CASSQGPRGGQETQYF. The CDR3 region has the DNA TGCGCCAGCAGCCAAGGCCCACGAGGGGGCCAAGAGACCCAGTACTTC.

The rearrangement uses TRBV4-1 and TRBJ1-4; 7 bases map to TRBD1. Trimming at V came to 2 bases and at J to 3 bases, leaving 0 bases not matched to a gene. Germline V gene sequence: CDR1 MGHRA, CDR2 YSYEKL. The CDR3 contains 14 residues. CDR3 loop: CASSQTGANEKLFF. The CDR3 DNA reads TGCGCCAGCAGCCAAACAGGGGCTAATGAAAAACTGTTTTTT.

The chain recombines TRBV4-1 with TRBJ2-3; 8 positions match TRBD2. The CDR3 spans 16 residues. Germline loops: CDR1 MGHRA, CDR2 YSYEKL. J lost 2 bases, V lost 5 bases, and 9 bases had no gene match. CDR3 sequence reads: CASSVLLAADTDTQYF. CDR3 in DNA: TGCGCCAGCAGCGTCCTACTAGCGGCGGACACAGATACGCAGTATTTT.

This clone was counted a single time. The chain joins TRBV6-1 to TRBJ1-5; D not resolved. Germline CDR1 reads MNHNS; CDR2 reads SASEGT. V lost 1 base, J lost 5 bases, and 12 bases lay in between. The CDR3 sequence is 15 residues long. CDR3 bases: TGTGCCAGCAGTGAAGTCTGGGCGGGGTATCAGCCCCAGCATTTT. Its protein is CASSEVWAGYQPQHF.

This chain connects TRBV10-2 to TRBJ1-1, with D possibly matching TRBD1 (5 bases). Germline CDR1 and CDR2: WSHSY and SAAADI. The CDR3 is 15 residues long. Deletions cut 2 bases from V and 8 bases from J, with 18 bases between. The CDR3 region is CASSEGSSGRTEAFF. The CDR3 region has the DNA TGCGCCAGCAGTGAGGGGTCGTCAGGGAGGACGGAAGCTTTCTTT.

This clone came up once. V usage is TRBV2 and J usage is TRBJ2-1; 7 nucleotides line up with TRBD2. The CDR3 sequence is 14 residues long. The V segment lost 8 bases and the J segment 7 bases; nucleotides outside the gene matches: 11. The V gene's germline CDR1 is SNHLY and CDR2 FYNNEI. The CDR3 sequence: CASQGTTNSNEQFF. The CDR3 nucleotides read TGTGCCAGCCAAGGGACTACAAATTCTAATGAGCAGTTCTTC.